The present entry profiles one T cell receptor beta chain with its context. The antigen is unknown. This record comes from a study of cytomegalovirus exposure and HLA in healthy donors. Regarding the study as a whole: A reported reduction in N-insertions relative to the roughly 640-donor mean was seen in an Asian-associated ancestry cluster in a later analysis.

Vbeta (60) and Jbeta (13) primers were used in the PCR. TCRdb's table, derived via immunoSEQ multiplex PCR, lists solely in-frame clones and lacks some. The ten most abundant clones cover approximately 6.8% of a sample with approximately 110,000 clones. This CDR3 comprises 14 residues. Germline lookup yields CDR1 MGHRA and CDR2 YSYEKL. Sequenced input: PBMCs. The gene calls are TRBV4-1 and TRBJ2-5; no clear D gene. Gene TRBJ2-7 matches the end of the DNA better, so the J call may be wrong. The receptor was derived from a man aged 40-49 years in good health and CMV-seropositive. In DNA form, the CDR3 reads TGCGCCAGCAGCCAAGAATCCAGGTCCTACGAGCAGTACTTC. It encodes CASSQESRSYEQYF.